Listed below are T cell receptor beta chains from one sample, sequenced in a study of graft-versus-host responses after intestinal transplantation. Generated by immunoSEQ multiplex PCR, the TCRdb table keeps only in-frame clones and is missing some. The table lists fewer than 5,500 clones, roughly 85% of them singletons. Sequencing used ileum tissue, obtained 156 days after intestinal transplant. The origin of the receptors is a human patient who received an intestinal transplant, so some T cells may come from the graft donor. Each CDR3 is given without its conserved first and last residue. D genes are given only for firm matches.

v_call d_call cdr3_aa
TRBV5-6 NA ASSLGPYQETQY
TRBV6-5 NA ASSNGGLEQY
TRBV5-1 NA ASSLGDKLYGYT
TRBV29-1 TRBD2 SVVAGVLYNEQF
TRBV5-1 NA ASSLFSPGNTEAF
TRBV5-1 NA ASSLYRDLSGANVLT
TRBV15 NA ATSRDRQGSYNEQF
TRBV7-8 TRBD2 ASSLSGRARAYEQY
TRBV28 NA ASSGTLLTDTQY
TRBV7-4 NA ASSNTSLPDNGYT
TRBV6-5 NA ASGGGRVETQY
TRBV19 NA ASSISGYYNEQF
TRBV9 NA ASGNRFSGANVLT
TRBV4-3 TRBD2 ASSQRGLAGVTDTQY
TRBV6-6 NA ASSSQGYFEAF